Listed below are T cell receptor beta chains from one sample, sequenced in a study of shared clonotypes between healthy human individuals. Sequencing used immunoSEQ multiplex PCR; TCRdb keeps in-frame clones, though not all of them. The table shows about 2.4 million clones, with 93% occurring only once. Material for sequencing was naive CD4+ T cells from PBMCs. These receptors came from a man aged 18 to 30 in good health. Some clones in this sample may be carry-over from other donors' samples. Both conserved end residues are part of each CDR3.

CDR3 protein: CAWSRGLSNQPQHF; V gene: TRBV30; J gene: TRBJ1-5
CDR3 protein: CASSPLSRETPNEQFF; V gene: TRBV27; J gene: TRBJ2-1
CDR3 protein: CASSLGLPSSNTEAFF; V gene: TRBV4-3; J gene: TRBJ1-1
CDR3 protein: CASSSSTNYGYTF; V gene: TRBV5-1; J gene: TRBJ1-2
CDR3 protein: CASSGDRGTYEQYF; V gene: TRBV2; J gene: -
CDR3 protein: CASLKGGRHLYNEQFF; V gene: TRBV7-2; J gene: TRBJ2-1
CDR3 protein: CASNLQGTLETQYF; V gene: TRBV2; J gene: TRBJ2-5
CDR3 protein: CASSLFGAQDTQYF; V gene: TRBV5-1; J gene: TRBJ2-3
CDR3 protein: CASSTTRDSDTGELFF; V gene: TRBV5-4; J gene: TRBJ2-2
CDR3 protein: CSAEGSFLTDTQYF; V gene: TRBV29-1; J gene: TRBJ2-3
CDR3 protein: CASSPFGLVREQYF; V gene: TRBV7-3; J gene: TRBJ2-7
CDR3 protein: CASRSPGAETQYF; V gene: TRBV5-1; J gene: TRBJ2-5
CDR3 protein: CASSYLRGHYEQYF; V gene: TRBV6-5; J gene: TRBJ2-7
CDR3 protein: CASSQSGHQRATLTDTQYF; V gene: TRBV14; J gene: TRBJ2-3
CDR3 protein: CAISAAPGTSGGKQYF; V gene: TRBV10-3; J gene: TRBJ2-7
CDR3 protein: CASSFLLIWSSYNEQFF; V gene: TRBV7-2; J gene: TRBJ2-1
CDR3 protein: CAISETGPNEQYF; V gene: TRBV10-3; J gene: -
CDR3 protein: CASSYSRLGEKLFF; V gene: TRBV6-6; J gene: TRBJ1-4
CDR3 protein: CASSLTGLAGELFF; V gene: TRBV5-5; J gene: TRBJ2-2
CDR3 protein: CASSTRMGLQETQYF; V gene: TRBV9; J gene: TRBJ2-5
CDR3 protein: CASSQDRLWQGLSQPQHF; V gene: TRBV4-1; J gene: TRBJ1-5
CDR3 protein: CASSLRDGTYEQYF; V gene: TRBV5-4; J gene: TRBJ2-7
CDR3 protein: CASSFRQTAVNTYEQYF; V gene: TRBV27; J gene: TRBJ2-7
CDR3 protein: CASRTLETRNTIYF; V gene: TRBV28; J gene: TRBJ1-3
CDR3 protein: CASSRSGTGAYNEQFF; V gene: TRBV4-3; J gene: TRBJ2-1